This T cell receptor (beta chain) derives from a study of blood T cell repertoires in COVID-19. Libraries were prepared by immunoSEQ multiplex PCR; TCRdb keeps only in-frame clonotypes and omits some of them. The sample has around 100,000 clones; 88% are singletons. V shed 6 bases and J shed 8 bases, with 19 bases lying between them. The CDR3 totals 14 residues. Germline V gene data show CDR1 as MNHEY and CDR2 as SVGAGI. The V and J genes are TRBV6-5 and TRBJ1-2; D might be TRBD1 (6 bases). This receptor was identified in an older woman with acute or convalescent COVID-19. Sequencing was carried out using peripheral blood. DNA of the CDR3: TGTGCCAGCAGCCCGGGGGGGGCGCGGATCGGCTACACCTTC. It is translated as CASSPGGARIGYTF.